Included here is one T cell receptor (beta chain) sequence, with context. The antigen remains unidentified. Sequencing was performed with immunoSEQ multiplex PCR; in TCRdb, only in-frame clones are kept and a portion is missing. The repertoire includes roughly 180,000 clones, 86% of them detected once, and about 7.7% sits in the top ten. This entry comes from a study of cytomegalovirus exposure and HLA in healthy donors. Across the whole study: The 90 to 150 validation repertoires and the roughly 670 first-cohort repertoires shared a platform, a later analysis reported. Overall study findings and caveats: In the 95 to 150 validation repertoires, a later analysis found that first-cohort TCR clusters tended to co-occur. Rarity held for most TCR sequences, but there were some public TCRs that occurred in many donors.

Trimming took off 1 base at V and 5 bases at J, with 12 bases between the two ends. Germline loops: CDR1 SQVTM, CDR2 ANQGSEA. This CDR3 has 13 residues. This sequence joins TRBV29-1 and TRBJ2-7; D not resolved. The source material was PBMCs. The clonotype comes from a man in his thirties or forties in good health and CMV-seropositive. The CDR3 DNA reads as TGCAGCGTTGAAGCGAGCGCGGCAAACGAGCAGTACTTC. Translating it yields CSVEASAANEQYF.